One and the same sample provided the 13 T cell receptor beta chains below, sequenced in a study of pediatric ulcerative colitis. Only in-frame clones appear in the TCRdb table, and some are missing; sequencing was by immunoSEQ multiplex PCR. Found here are 40,000 to 55,000 clones, under 80% of them singletons; the top ten hold about 4%. Rectal tissue came from one to two pinch biopsies taken at colonoscopy. The sample was gut tissue. These receptors all stem from a girl aged 5-17 years with moderate ulcerative colitis.

The chain has TRBV10-3 and TRBJ2-7; maybe TRBD2 (7 bases). The length of the CDR3 is 13 residues. Between the trimmed V and J ends, which lost 6 bases and 6 bases, there was a span of 15 bases. Germline-derived CDR1 and CDR2 are ENHRY and SYGVKD. The CDR3 protein is CAISPRGGSEQYF. CDR3 DNA sequence: TGTGCCATCAGCCCTAGGGGGGGTTCCGAGCAGTACTTC.

This chain links TRBV5-5 with TRBJ1-5, with D maybe TRBD1 (5 bases). The CDR3 sequence is 16 residues long. The germline gives CDR1 SGHKS, CDR2 YYEKEE (reference sequence). V dropped 4 bases and J dropped 2 bases, with 16 bases sitting between them. The CDR3 sequence: CASSPGVGDGNQPQHF. DNA of the CDR3: TGTGCCAGCAGCCCGGGGGTAGGGGATGGCAATCAGCCCCAGCATTTT.

The chain couples TRBV5-6 to TRBJ2-5, with D perhaps TRBD1 (5 bases). CDR3 length equals 13 residues. Trimming pared 4 bases from V and 4 bases from J, leaving 11 bases between. Germline assignment: CDR1 SGHDT and CDR2 YYEEEE. CDR3 nucleotides: TGTGCCAGCAGCGGGGCCTTGGGAGAGACCCAGTACTTC. Translating it yields CASSGALGETQYF.

The chain couples TRBV29-1 to TRBJ2-5, with 9 bases fitting TRBD2. V gave up 4 bases and J gave up 1 base; unmatched junction bases: 7. This CDR3 has 15 residues. Per the germline V gene, CDR1 is SQVTM and CDR2 is ANQGSEA. CDR3 nucleotide sequence: TGCAGCGTTGGGGATCCGCGGGGGGGCCAAGAGACCCAGTACTTC. Amino acids: CSVGDPRGGQETQYF.

J is TRBJ2-7 and V is TRBV27; D perhaps matches TRBD2 (7 bases). Germline V CDR1 and CDR2: MNHEY, SMNVEV (reference sequence). The CDR3 length is 15 residues. V was clipped by 2 bases and J by 6 bases, with 17 bases between them. DNA for the CDR3: TGTGCCAGCAGTTTAGACCGGGGGGCCCGTCGCGAGCAGTACTTC. The encoded protein is CASSLDRGARREQYF.

CDR3 loop: CASSLWDSETYEQYF. The CDR3 bases are TGTGCCAGCAGCTTATGGGACAGTGAAACCTACGAGCAGTACTTC. The rearrangement joins TRBV7-9 to TRBJ2-7; TRBD1 agrees at 7 bases. J gave up 2 bases and V 2 bases, and 6 bases lay outside the gene matches. CDR3 length equals 15 residues. Germline V gene sequence: CDR1 SEHNR, CDR2 FQNEAQ (reference sequence).

DNA of the CDR3: TGTGCCAGCAGCCCACTCGGGAGCGTCCAAGAGACCCAGTACTTC. Its translation: CASSPLGSVQETQYF. The V and J genes are TRBV11-2 and TRBJ2-5, with D perhaps matching TRBD2 (6 bases). The CDR3 is made up of 15 amino acids. V dropped 5 bases and J dropped 1 base, with 14 bases sitting between them. Per germline, CDR1 SGHAT and CDR2 FQNNGV. The full variable domain, rest sourced from reference TRBV11-2 and TRBJ2-5, is EAGVAQSPRYKIIEKRQSVAFWCNPISGHATLYWYQQILGQGPKLLIQFQNNGVVDDSQLPKDRFSAERLKGVDSTLKIQPAKLEDSAVYLCASSPLGSVQETQYFGPGTRLLVL.

The chain couples TRBV16 to TRBJ2-5, with D maybe TRBD2 (5 bases). V lost 4 bases, J lost 5 bases, and 17 bases lay in between. The CDR3 runs to 15 residues. Germline V gene sequence: CDR1 KGHSY, CDR2 FQNENV. The CDR3 here is CASSRSQSRAETQYF. CDR3 nucleotide sequence: TGTGCCAGCAGCCGATCGCAATCGAGGGCTGAGACCCAGTACTTC.

On this clone: The germline gene is not matched at one end of the junction; a read error may be the cause. J is TRBJ2-7 and V is TRBV4-2; a weak D match, TRBD2 (5 bases). Germline V lookup: CDR1 LGHNA, CDR2 YNFKEQ. The CDR3 runs to 15 residues. CDR3 sequence reads: CASSQELGTSFEQYF. The CDR3 coding sequence is TGTGCCAGCAGCCAAGAACTAGGAACTTCCTTCGAGCAGTACTTC.

The V gene is TRBV6-1, the J gene TRBJ2-7; possibly TRBD1 for D (6 bases). Trimming cost V 4 bases and J 5 bases, with 24 bases left between them. The CDR3 runs 17 residues. Germline V gene sequence: CDR1 MNHNS, CDR2 SASEGT. The CDR3 nucleotides are TGTGCCAGCAGTGTAGGGTCCGGGGACATGGTGAGAAACGAGCAGTACTTC. It is translated as CASSVGSGDMVRNEQYF.

This clone occurred a few times. The chain combines TRBV28 with TRBJ2-6; unclear D gene. CDR1 MDHEN and CDR2 SYDVKM come from the germline V gene. V lost 6 bases to trimming and J lost 1 base, with 13 bases between them. CDR3 length: 16 residues. CDR3 region: CASRLQAGSGANVLTF. The CDR3 nucleotides read TGTGCCAGCAGACTCCAGGCCGGTTCTGGGGCCAACGTCCTGACTTTC.

The chain couples TRBV5-1 to TRBJ2-1; D uncertain. Germline V CDR1 and CDR2: SGHRS, YFSETQ. V was shortened by 0 bases and J by 2 bases, with 9 bases between the two germline ends. CDR3 length: 15 residues. The CDR3 nucleotides read TGCGCCAGCAGCTTGGTTACAAACCCCTACAATGAGCAGTTCTTC. Translation gives CASSLVTNPYNEQFF.

V is TRBV9 and J is TRBJ2-3; TRBD2 matches at 8 bases. The CDR3 runs 15 residues. V was pared by 0 bases and J by 6 bases, with 6 bases of the junction left unmatched. The germline V gene has CDR1 SGDLS and CDR2 YYNGEE. The CDR3 region is CASSVDGTSVDTQYF. CDR3 nucleotides: TGTGCCAGCAGCGTAGATGGGACTAGTGTGGATACGCAGTATTTT.